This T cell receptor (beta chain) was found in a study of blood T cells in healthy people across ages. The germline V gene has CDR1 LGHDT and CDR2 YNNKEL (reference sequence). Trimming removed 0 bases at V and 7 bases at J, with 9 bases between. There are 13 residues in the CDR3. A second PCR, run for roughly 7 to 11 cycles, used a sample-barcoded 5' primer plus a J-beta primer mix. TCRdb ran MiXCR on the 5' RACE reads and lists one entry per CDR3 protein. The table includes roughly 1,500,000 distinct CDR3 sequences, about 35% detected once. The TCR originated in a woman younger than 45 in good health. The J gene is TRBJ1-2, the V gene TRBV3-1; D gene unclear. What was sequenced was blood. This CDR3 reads CASSQDESRGYTF. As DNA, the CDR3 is TGTGCCAGCAGCCAAGATGAAAGTCGTGGCTACACCTTC.